The rows below give T cell receptor beta chains drawn from one sample of a study of blood T cell repertoires in COVID-19. Here immunoSEQ multiplex PCR was the method, and the copy in TCRdb shows in-frame clones only, minus some. Of approximately 170,000 clones in the sample, less than 85% were seen once. Sequenced: PBMCs or T cells enriched from blood (not recorded which). These receptor sequences come from a man aged 50-59 years who had recovered from COVID-19. Each CDR3 is given with its conserved first and last residue. The D gene is left open where the match is weak. Only part of the rows carry a size: once, few, many, or a class if the clone is expanded.

clone_size: -; j_call: TRBJ1-5; d_call: TRBD1; v_call: TRBV27; cdr3_aa: CASSSQGVGNQPQHF; cdr3_nt: TGTGCCAGCAGTTCCCAGGGGGTGGGCAATCAGCCCCAGCATTTT
clone_size: -; j_call: TRBJ1-2; d_call: TRBD1; v_call: TRBV9; cdr3_aa: CASSAGTGTYGYTF; cdr3_nt: TGTGCCAGCAGTGCCGGGACAGGGACCTATGGCTACACCTTC
clone_size: -; j_call: TRBJ2-7; d_call: TRBD1; v_call: TRBV3-1/TRBV3-2; cdr3_aa: CASSRGQGGEQYF; cdr3_nt: TGTGCCAGCAGCCGGGGACAGGGGGGCGAGCAGTACTTC
clone_size: -; j_call: TRBJ1-6; d_call: -; v_call: TRBV23-1; cdr3_aa: CASSRPGDNSPLHF; cdr3_nt: TGCGCCAGCAGTCGTCCCGGGGATAATTCACCCCTCCACTTT
clone_size: -; j_call: TRBJ1-5; d_call: -; v_call: TRBV6-2/TRBV6-3; cdr3_aa: CASSQEHFLAQHF; cdr3_nt: TGTGCCAGCAGTCAAGAACATTTTTTGGCCCAGCATTTT
clone_size: -; j_call: TRBJ1-5; d_call: TRBD1; v_call: TRBV7-9; cdr3_aa: CASSETGGGQPQHF; cdr3_nt: TGTGCCAGCAGCGAGACAGGGGGCGGACAGCCCCAGCATTTT
clone_size: -; j_call: TRBJ1-1; d_call: -; v_call: TRBV5-4; cdr3_aa: CASSLTDRNTEAFF; cdr3_nt: TGTGCCAGCAGCTTGACGGACAGGAACACTGAAGCTTTCTTT
clone_size: -; j_call: TRBJ1-1; d_call: TRBD1; v_call: TRBV7-9; cdr3_aa: CASTPMGQGVTEAFF; cdr3_nt: TGTGCCAGCACCCCAATGGGACAGGGCGTCACTGAAGCTTTCTTT
clone_size: -; j_call: TRBJ2-5; d_call: -; v_call: TRBV5-8; cdr3_aa: CASSAGAQVTETQYF; cdr3_nt: TGTGCCAGCAGCGCGGGGGCCCAGGTGACCGAGACCCAGTACTTC
clone_size: -; j_call: TRBJ1-2; d_call: -; v_call: TRBV18; cdr3_aa: CASSPDRYYGYTF; cdr3_nt: TGTGCCAGCTCACCCGACAGGTACTATGGCTACACCTTC
clone_size: -; j_call: TRBJ1-1; d_call: -; v_call: TRBV6-2/TRBV6-3; cdr3_aa: CASSYMTEAFF; cdr3_nt: TGTGCCAGCAGTTATATGACTGAAGCTTTCTTT
clone_size: few; j_call: TRBJ1-3; d_call: -; v_call: TRBV5-1; cdr3_aa: CASSLDRVGDLGNTIYF; cdr3_nt: TGCGCCAGCAGCTTGGACAGGGTCGGGGACCTTGGAAACACCATATATTTT
clone_size: -; j_call: TRBJ2-1; d_call: TRBD2; v_call: TRBV7-9; cdr3_aa: CASSVWTSGVYNEQFF; cdr3_nt: TGTGCCAGCAGCGTATGGACTAGCGGGGTTTACAATGAGCAGTTCTTC
clone_size: -; j_call: TRBJ2-7; d_call: -; v_call: TRBV4-3; cdr3_aa: CASSRTEEGPYEQYF; cdr3_nt: TGCGCCAGCAGCCGGACTGAGGAGGGCCCCTACGAGCAGTACTTC
clone_size: -; j_call: TRBJ2-1; d_call: TRBD1; v_call: TRBV7-8; cdr3_aa: CASTGGANYNEQFF; cdr3_nt: TGTGCCAGCACAGGGGGTGCTAACTACAATGAGCAGTTCTTC
clone_size: once; j_call: TRBJ2-5; d_call: TRBD1; v_call: TRBV19; cdr3_aa: CASSFSPGGEETQYF; cdr3_nt: TGTGCCAGTAGCTTTTCTCCAGGGGGCGAAGAGACCCAGTACTTC
clone_size: -; j_call: TRBJ1-3; d_call: -; v_call: TRBV21-1; cdr3_aa: CASSKGEGLVSGNTIYF; cdr3_nt: TGTGCCAGCAGCAAAGGGGAGGGGCTAGTTTCTGGAAACACCATATATTTT
clone_size: few; j_call: TRBJ2-5; d_call: -; v_call: TRBV19; cdr3_aa: CASSTQRGYQETQYF; cdr3_nt: TGTGCCAGTAGTACCCAACGGGGGTACCAAGAGACCCAGTACTTC
clone_size: -; j_call: TRBJ2-7; d_call: -; v_call: TRBV2; cdr3_aa: CASSDRYEQYF; cdr3_nt: TGTGCCAGCAGTGATCGGTACGAGCAGTACTTC
clone_size: -; j_call: TRBJ2-2; d_call: -; v_call: TRBV3-1/TRBV3-2; cdr3_aa: CASSQDLGPTGELFF; cdr3_nt: TGTGCCAGCAGCCAAGATCTGGGGCCCACCGGGGAGCTGTTTTTT
clone_size: -; j_call: TRBJ1-1; d_call: -; v_call: TRBV27; cdr3_aa: CASSSRENTEAFF; cdr3_nt: TGTGCCAGCAGTTCCAGGGAGAACACTGAAGCTTTCTTT
clone_size: -; j_call: TRBJ1-1; d_call: TRBD1; v_call: TRBV10-3; cdr3_aa: CAISMTGALGEAFF; cdr3_nt: TGTGCCATCAGTATGACAGGGGCCCTTGGGGAAGCTTTCTTT
clone_size: -; j_call: TRBJ2-2; d_call: -; v_call: TRBV6-1; cdr3_aa: CASSETRKPGELFF; cdr3_nt: TGTGCCAGCAGTGAAACTCGTAAACCCGGGGAGCTGTTTTTT
clone_size: -; j_call: TRBJ1-2; d_call: TRBD1; v_call: TRBV5-1; cdr3_aa: CASRWGTAVRDWYGYTF; cdr3_nt: TGCGCCAGCAGGTGGGGGACAGCCGTAAGGGATTGGTATGGCTACACCTTC
clone_size: -; j_call: TRBJ2-3; d_call: TRBD1; v_call: TRBV5-1; cdr3_aa: CASSPRTGTSTDTQYF; cdr3_nt: TGCGCCAGCAGCCCCCGGACAGGGACTAGCACAGATACGCAGTATTTT
clone_size: -; j_call: TRBJ2-7; d_call: -; v_call: TRBV19; cdr3_aa: CASSIGETPEKYF; cdr3_nt: TGTGCCAGTAGTATAGGAGAAACCCCCGAGAAGTACTTC
clone_size: -; j_call: TRBJ1-1; d_call: TRBD1; v_call: TRBV29-1; cdr3_aa: CSVGQVNTEAFF; cdr3_nt: TGCAGCGTGGGACAGGTGAACACTGAAGCTTTCTTT
clone_size: -; j_call: TRBJ1-4; d_call: TRBD1; v_call: TRBV13; cdr3_aa: CASSPRGTATNEKLFF; cdr3_nt: TGTGCCAGCAGCCCCCGAGGGACAGCAACTAATGAAAAACTGTTTTTT
clone_size: -; j_call: TRBJ2-7; d_call: -; v_call: TRBV5-6; cdr3_aa: CASSRGSNSYEQYF; cdr3_nt: TGTGCCAGCAGCCGGGGGTCTAACTCCTACGAGCAGTACTTC
clone_size: -; j_call: TRBJ1-4; d_call: -; v_call: TRBV24-1; cdr3_aa: CATCPPRGEKLFF; cdr3_nt: TGTGCCACCTGTCCACCACGGGGTGAAAAACTGTTTTTT